One and the same sample provided the 21 T cell receptor beta chains below, sequenced in a study of blood T cell repertoires in COVID-19. The repertoire was sequenced with immunoSEQ multiplex PCR; TCRdb's copy has only in-frame clones and lacks some. The sample lists about 270,000 clones, more than 65% seen once, with less than 4% in the top ten. The sample comprised peripheral blood. The receptor set was obtained from a woman younger than 30 with acute or convalescent COVID-19.

The chain couples TRBV6-5 to TRBJ2-7; no clear D gene. The CDR3 covers 13 residues. V shed 6 bases and J shed 1 base, with 10 bases lying between them. Germline V gene sequence: CDR1 MNHEY, CDR2 SVGAGI. The CDR3, as DNA: TGTGCCAGCAGCGGAGTGTTATCCTACGAGCAGTACTTC. It translates to CASSGVLSYEQYF.

The gene calls are TRBV27 and TRBJ2-3; 7 bases agree with TRBD1. V was pared by 5 bases and J by 2 bases, with 16 bases of the junction left unmatched. The germline gives CDR1 MNHEY, CDR2 SMNVEV (reference sequence). The length of the CDR3 is 18 residues. CDR3 residues: CASSLHRLNRGPTDTQYF. The CDR3 region has the DNA TGTGCCAGCAGTCTCCACCGATTAAACAGGGGACCCACAGATACGCAGTATTTT.

This rearrangement joins TRBV19 to TRBJ2-1; D call uncertain. Trimming left V 3 bases short and J 4 bases short, with 13 bases between. The germline gives CDR1 LNHDA, CDR2 SQIVND (reference sequence). The CDR3 has 15 amino acids. CDR3 in DNA: TGTGCCAGTAGTATTACCCTGGCGGAGTACAATGAGCAGTTCTTC. Translation: CASSITLAEYNEQFF.

Remarks on this clone: Distinct nucleotide sequences in the sample also encode this CDR3. The chain recombines TRBV3-1 (or the pseudogene TRBV3-2) with TRBJ2-1, with 11 bases fitting TRBD2. J gave up 4 bases and V 1 base, and 0 bases lay outside the gene matches. This CDR3 is built from 15 residues. CDR1 is LGHDT and CDR2 is YNNKEL in the germline V gene (reference sequence). The CDR3 DNA sequence: TGTGCCAGCAGCCAAGGACTAGCGGGGTACAATGAGCAGTTCTTC. It is translated as CASSQGLAGYNEQFF.

The V call is TRBV9, the J call TRBJ1-4, with TRBD1 matching over 9 bases. The CDR3 extends over 14 amino acids. The V gene end was trimmed by 8 bases and the J gene end by 5 bases; junction bases not matched to a gene: 7. The V gene's germline CDR1 is SGDLS and CDR2 YYNGEE. CDR3 DNA: TGTGCCAGGCCGACAGGGGGAGGGAATGAAAAACTGTTTTTT. It specifies CARPTGGGNEKLFF.

In its sample, this clone was seen many times. This chain connects TRBV28 to TRBJ2-1; the match to TRBD2 covers 7 bases. The J segment lost 4 bases and the V segment lost 5 bases, leaving 11 bases of the junction unmatched. The CDR3 totals 16 residues. CDR1 is MDHEN, CDR2 SYDVKM, per germline. The DNA for the CDR3 is TGTGCCAGCAGTGTGCAATCTAGCGGAAGTTACAATGAGCAGTTCTTC. Protein: CASSVQSSGSYNEQFF.

The genes are TRBV4-3 and TRBJ1-2; D perhaps matches TRBD1 (6 bases). CDR1 is LGHNA, CDR2 YSLEER, per germline. The CDR3 contains 15 residues. Trimming left V 0 bases short and J 1 base short, with 9 bases between. The CDR3 is CASSQDPDSNYGYTF. The CDR3 DNA reads as TGCGCCAGCAGCCAAGATCCGGACAGTAACTATGGCTACACCTTC.

The chain recombines TRBV11-2 with TRBJ2-3; TRBD2 aligns across 7 bases. The CDR3 extends over 17 amino acids. V lost 1 base, J lost 2 bases, and 9 bases stayed unmatched. CDR1 and CDR2 (germline): SGHAT, FQNNGV. The CDR3 loop is CASSLAGGGGHTDTQYF. The CDR3 DNA sequence: TGTGCCAGCAGCTTAGCGGGGGGAGGAGGTCACACAGATACGCAGTATTTT.

The rearrangement joins TRBV7-8 to TRBJ2-3, with D possibly matching TRBD2 (6 bases). Germline V gene data show CDR1 as SGHVS and CDR2 as FQNEAQ. CDR3 length: 18 residues. Trimming removed 0 bases at V and 2 bases at J, with 18 bases between. Here the CDR3 reads CASSLAPPAGIYTDTQYF. In DNA form, the CDR3 reads TGTGCCAGCAGCTTAGCCCCTCCAGCGGGCATATACACAGATACGCAGTATTTT.

The gene calls are TRBV11-1 and TRBJ2-5; 11 bases fit TRBD2. Germline V lookup: CDR1 SGHAT, CDR2 FQDESV (reference sequence). CDR3 size: 16 residues. V was clipped by 1 base and J by 5 bases; unmatched bases: 6. CDR3 sequence reads: CASSLVSGRAIETQYF. Here the CDR3 DNA reads TGTGCCAGCAGCTTAGTTAGCGGGAGGGCCATCGAGACCCAGTACTTC.

The gene calls are TRBV10-3 and TRBJ1-3; 9 bases map to TRBD1. V trimming: 3 bases; J trimming: 0 bases; junction bases outside the gene matches: 9. The CDR3 loop spans 18 amino acids. Per germline, CDR1 ENHRY and CDR2 SYGVKD. CDR3 sequence reads: CAISDLTGGVRSGNTIYF. DNA of the CDR3: TGTGCCATCAGTGACCTTACAGGGGGCGTCCGCTCTGGAAACACCATATATTTT.

The chain joins TRBV27 to TRBJ2-2; possible D gene TRBD2, 5 bases. Germline V gives CDR1 MNHEY, CDR2 SMNVEV (reference sequence). Between the trimmed V and J ends, which lost 6 bases and 0 bases, there was a span of 11 bases. CDR3 length: 15 amino acids. In DNA form, the CDR3 reads TGTGCCAGCAGGATTCTGGACTCGAACACCGGGGAGCTGTTTTTT. Protein product: CASRILDSNTGELFF.

The chain employs TRBV9 and TRBJ1-3; 8 bases line up with TRBD1. Germline trimming cut 0 bases from V and 0 bases from J; bases unmatched to any gene: 8. The CDR3 runs 18 residues. Germline V gives CDR1 SGDLS, CDR2 YYNGEE. The CDR3 sequence: CASSVGQGIPSSGNTIYF. CDR3 DNA: TGTGCCAGCAGCGTAGGACAGGGGATCCCTTCCTCTGGAAACACCATATATTTT.

This chain uses TRBV6-5 with TRBJ2-5; tentatively, D is TRBD2 (5 bases). The CDR3 extends over 14 amino acids. Germline CDR1 is MNHEY and CDR2 is SVGAGI. V shed 6 bases and J shed 2 bases, with 13 bases lying between them. CDR3 sequence (DNA): TGTGCCAGCAGACAAGGACTCGCTCAAGAGACCCAGTACTTC. Its translation is CASRQGLAQETQYF.

V usage is TRBV28 and J usage is TRBJ1-3; D gene ambiguous. CDR1 and CDR2 (germline): MDHEN, SYDVKM. V shed 7 bases and J shed 6 bases, with 16 bases lying between them. The CDR3 is made up of 14 amino acids. The CDR3, as DNA: TGTGCCAGCAACCCCACCTCAGACTTAAACACCATATATTTT. As protein: CASNPTSDLNTIYF. The full variable domain, with the rest looked up from reference TRBV28 and TRBJ1-3, is DVKVTQSSRYLVKRTGEKVFLECVQDMDHENMFWYRQDPGLGLRLIYFSYDVKMKEKGDIPEGYSVSREKKERFSLILESASTNQTSMYLCASNPTSDLNTIYFGEGSWLTVV.

The genes are TRBV2 and TRBJ2-2, with TRBD1 as a possible D gene (5 bases). Trimming took off 6 bases at V and 2 bases at J, with 13 bases between the two ends. Germline V gene data show CDR1 as SNHLY and CDR2 as FYNNEI. The CDR3 is 15 amino acids. CDR3 loop: CASRAGSVNTGELFF. Written as DNA, the CDR3 is TGTGCCAGCAGAGCAGGGTCCGTCAACACCGGGGAGCTGTTTTTT.

The chain is built from TRBV27 and TRBJ2-7; the match to TRBD1 covers 7 bases. Germline CDR1 is MNHEY and CDR2 is SMNVEV (reference sequence). The CDR3 totals 14 residues. The V and J ends lost 4 bases and 3 bases, in that order; junction bases with no gene match: 6. This CDR3 is CASSSWTGHYEQYF. CDR3 nucleotides: TGTGCCAGCAGTTCTTGGACAGGCCACTACGAGCAGTACTTC.

V and J are TRBV5-1 and TRBJ2-1, with D unclear. The CDR3 is made up of 14 amino acids. Deletions cut 1 base from V and 8 bases from J, with 13 bases between. Looked up from germline, CDR1 is SGHRS and CDR2 is YFSETQ. The CDR3, as DNA: TGCGCCAGCAGCTTGTCCCTAAGTAATCATGAGCAGTTCTTC. It translates to CASSLSLSNHEQFF.

The chain links TRBV11-2 to TRBJ2-5; D is uncertain. V lost 3 bases and J 2 bases, leaving 10 bases between the germline ends. Germline assignment: CDR1 SGHAT and CDR2 FQNNGV. The CDR3 totals 14 residues. The CDR3 nucleotides read TGTGCCAGCAGCTTTTTAGTCGGTCAAGAGACCCAGTACTTC. It specifies CASSFLVGQETQYF.

The chain carries TRBV19 and TRBJ1-5; the match to TRBD1 covers 7 bases. CDR1 and CDR2 from the germline V gene are LNHDA and SQIVND (reference sequence). V lost 6 bases to trimming and J lost 0 bases; unmatched junction nucleotides: 5. The CDR3 is 15 amino acids. CDR3 DNA sequence: TGTGCCAGTAGAACCGGGACAGTTAGCAATCAGCCCCAGCATTTT. Amino acids: CASRTGTVSNQPQHF.

The chain has TRBV2 and TRBJ2-2, with 8 positions matching TRBD1. Losses at the gene ends were 7 bases for V and 5 bases for J; bases not matched to a gene: 15. There are 17 residues in the CDR3. The germline gives CDR1 SNHLY, CDR2 FYNNEI. CDR3 protein: CASTRGQGAPGTGELFF. As DNA, the CDR3 is TGTGCCAGCACCCGCGGTCAGGGGGCGCCGGGAACCGGGGAGCTGTTTTTT.